Below, 27 T cell receptor beta chains from the same sample are listed, as sequenced in a study of OX40 agonist ivuxolimab in advanced cancers. The assay was immunoSEQ multiplex PCR, and TCRdb's table has in-frame clones only and misses some. The table records 70,000 to 85,000 clones, 90% to 95% of them present only once. The specimen was CD4+ or CD8+ T cells sorted from blood, collected in a trial of the OX40 agonist ivuxolimab. The receptors here all came from an adult with an advanced solid tumor such as melanoma, head and neck, liver or kidney cancer.

V is TRBV28 and J is TRBJ2-4, with TRBD2 matching over 9 bases. The trim removed 8 bases at V and 3 bases at J, leaving 11 bases unmatched. Germline values: CDR1 MDHEN, CDR2 SYDVKM. The CDR3 loop spans 16 amino acids. In DNA form, the CDR3 reads TGTGCCAGCCGTGGACTTAGCGGGAGTGGCAAAAACATTCAGTACTTC. The encoded protein is CASRGLSGSGKNIQYF.

The CDR3 reads CASRRTGYEQYF. For the CDR3, the DNA is TGTGCCAGCAGACGGACGGGCTACGAGCAGTACTTC. The chain employs TRBV28 and TRBJ2-7; D is undetermined. The ends were cut back, 6 bases at V and 3 bases at J, with 9 bases in the middle. The CDR3 consists of 12 residues. CDR1 is MDHEN, CDR2 SYDVKM, per germline.

The chain joins TRBV27 to TRBJ2-3, with D perhaps TRBD2 (6 bases). V lost 8 bases and J 2 bases, leaving 14 bases between the germline ends. This CDR3 region has 14 residues. Germline loops: CDR1 MNHEY, CDR2 SMNVEV (reference sequence). The CDR3 protein is CASPSERVTDTQYF. For the CDR3, the DNA is TGTGCCAGCCCTTCGGAGCGGGTCACAGATACGCAGTATTTT.

The V call is TRBV28, the J call TRBJ2-2; D is unresolved. Between the trimmed V and J ends, which lost 4 bases and 8 bases, there was a span of 17 bases. Germline-derived CDR1 and CDR2 are MDHEN and SYDVKM. The CDR3 is 15 residues long. CDR3 DNA: TGTGCCAGCAGTTCCCCAGTTATCGTGTATGGGGAGCTGTTTTTT. The encoded protein is CASSSPVIVYGELFF.

The J gene is TRBJ1-5, the V gene TRBV28, with D uncertain. Looked up from germline, CDR1 is MDHEN and CDR2 is SYDVKM. The V gene lost 4 bases and the J gene lost 8 bases, with 12 bases spanning the gap. This CDR3 is built from 13 residues. The CDR3 sequence: CASSSPLREPQHF. The CDR3 DNA follows: TGTGCCAGCAGTTCACCTCTTCGGGAGCCCCAGCATTTT.

This clone was counted a single time. V usage is TRBV27 and J usage is TRBJ2-7, with D possibly TRBD2 on 5 matching bases. Germline V gene lookup returns CDR1 MNHEY and CDR2 SMNVEV (reference sequence). The V end lost 2 bases, the J end lost 0 bases, and 14 bases lay between the germline ends. The length of the CDR3 is 16 residues. The CDR3 spells CASSLRDRGSSYEQYF. CDR3 coding DNA: TGTGCCAGCAGTTTAAGAGACCGAGGGAGCTCCTACGAGCAGTACTTC.

This clone has a single count. This chain uses TRBV9 with TRBJ2-2; D remains unclear. The V end was cut by 3 bases, the J end by 1 base, with 10 bases between. The CDR3 spans 15 residues. Germline values: CDR1 SGDLS, CDR2 YYNGEE. The CDR3 nucleotides read TGTGCCAGCAGCGACCCCTTAAAGAACACCGGGGAGCTGTTTTTT. It yields the protein CASSDPLKNTGELFF.

The chain combines TRBV28 with TRBJ2-5; TRBD1 matches at 10 bases. The CDR3 has 14 amino acids. With V trimmed by 6 bases and J by 5 bases, 6 bases remained unmatched. CDR1 is MDHEN, CDR2 SYDVKM, per germline. In DNA, the CDR3 is TGTGCCAGCAGCGAGACAGGGGGCGCGGAGACCCAGTACTTC. It translates to CASSETGGAETQYF.

This rearrangement joins TRBV6-1 to TRBJ1-5, with 7 positions matching TRBD1. This CDR3 has 13 residues. CDR1 and CDR2 from the germline V gene are MNHNS and SASEGT. Trimming removed 6 bases from V and 7 bases from J; junction bases left unmatched: 6. The CDR3 protein is CASSPGTDQPQHF. DNA for the CDR3: TGTGCCAGCAGCCCTGGGACAGACCAGCCCCAGCATTTT.

Note on this clone: Germline is not matched at one junction end, which may reflect a read error. V is TRBV5-4 and J is TRBJ1-4, with unresolved D. Germline CDR1 is SGHNT and CDR2 is YYREEE (reference sequence). The CDR3 totals 13 residues. CDR3 coding DNA: TGTGCCAGCAGCTCCCGACTTAATAAAAAACTGTTTTTT. Translating gives CASSSRLNKKLFF.

The chain employs TRBV5-5 and TRBJ2-3, with a weak D call TRBD2 (7 bases). This CDR3 region has 15 residues. Trimming shortened V by 4 bases and J by 2 bases, and 14 bases separated the two germline ends. Germline V gives CDR1 SGHKS, CDR2 YYEKEE (reference sequence). The CDR3 reads CASSRRGGITDTQYF. The DNA of the CDR3 is TGTGCCAGCAGCCGAAGGGGGGGAATCACAGATACGCAGTATTTT.

This sequence joins TRBV2 and TRBJ2-7; D not resolved. The CDR3 runs 14 residues. Germline CDR1 is SNHLY and CDR2 is FYNNEI. V shed 7 bases and J shed 0 bases, with 13 bases lying between them. The CDR3 sequence: CASIPSTNSYEQYF. DNA for the CDR3: TGTGCCAGCATACCCAGCACAAACTCCTACGAGCAGTACTTC. The complete variable domain, with remaining parts taken from reference TRBV2 and TRBJ2-7, reads EPEVTQTPSHQVTQMGQEVILRCVPISNHLYFYWYRQILGQKVEFLVSFYNNEISEKSEIFDDQFSVERPDGSNFTLKIRSTKLEDSAMYFCASIPSTNSYEQYFGPGTRLTVT.

The genes are TRBV9 and TRBJ2-2; TRBD2 is a possible D gene (5 bases). This CDR3 contains 14 residues. Germline CDR1 reads SGDLS; CDR2 reads YYNGEE. V shed 4 bases and J shed 1 base, with 8 bases lying between them. CDR3 loop: CASSFRENTGELFF. The DNA of the CDR3 is TGTGCCAGCAGCTTCCGGGAGAACACCGGGGAGCTGTTTTTT. Full variable domain (outside the CDR3, taken from reference TRBV9 and TRBJ2-2): DSGVTQTPKHLITATGQRVTLRCSPRSGDLSVYWYQQSLDQGLQFLIQYYNGEERAKGNILERFSAQQFPDLHSELNLSSLELGDSALYFCASSFRENTGELFFGEGSRLTVL.

This clone was seen only once. The DNA for the CDR3 is TGTGCCAGCAGCTCCACCCGGGGGTGGAATGAAAAACTGTTTTTT. Encoded protein: CASSSTRGWNEKLFF. The chain links TRBV5-8 to TRBJ1-4; D is perhaps TRBD1 (5 bases). The V gene's germline CDR1 is SGHTS and CDR2 YDEGEE. The CDR3 totals 15 residues. V was cut by 3 bases and J by 5 bases, with 14 bases left in between.

This sequence joins TRBV19 and TRBJ2-1, with 8 bases identical to TRBD2. Unmatched junction bases numbered 8, after V lost 6 bases and J lost 7 bases. CDR1 LNHDA and CDR2 SQIVND come from the germline V gene (reference sequence). The CDR3 loop spans 14 amino acids. The CDR3 nucleotides read TGTGCCAGTAGATGGGCGGGAGGATTGAATGAGCAGTTCTTC. This translates into CASRWAGGLNEQFF.

The V call is TRBV5-4, the J call TRBJ2-5, with TRBD2 as a possible D gene (7 bases). CDR3 length: 16 residues. The germline CDR1 and CDR2 sequences are SGHNT and YYREEE (reference sequence). V shed 2 bases and J shed 0 bases, with 14 bases lying between them. The CDR3, as DNA: TGTGCCAGCAGCTTAGGGGGACTACAAGACCAAGAGACCCAGTACTTC. Protein product: CASSLGGLQDQETQYF.

The V and J genes are TRBV11-2 and TRBJ1-1; D call uncertain. CDR1 is SGHAT and CDR2 is FQNNGV in the germline V gene. The CDR3 contains 13 residues. The V end lost 1 base, the J end lost 0 bases, and 3 bases lay between the germline ends. The CDR3 nucleotides read TGTGCCAGCAGCTTAGGACTGAACACTGAAGCTTTCTTT. Its translation is CASSLGLNTEAFF.

This clone was seen a handful of times. This chain links TRBV28 with TRBJ2-1; the match to TRBD2 covers 13 bases. Germline V gives CDR1 MDHEN, CDR2 SYDVKM. V lost 4 bases to trimming and J lost 3 bases; unmatched junction nucleotides: 6. CDR3 size: 17 residues. The chain's CDR3 is CASSSGTSGEFYNEQFF. The CDR3 DNA follows: TGTGCCAGCAGTTCCGGGACTAGCGGGGAATTCTACAATGAGCAGTTCTTC.

J is TRBJ1-1 and V is TRBV28; no definite D call. The CDR3 is made up of 15 amino acids. From germline, CDR1 is MDHEN and CDR2 SYDVKM. The V end lost 1 base, the J end lost 0 bases, and 9 bases lay between the germline ends. The CDR3 reads CASSLSPPMNTEAFF. Here the CDR3 DNA reads TGTGCCAGCAGTTTATCCCCCCCGATGAACACTGAAGCTTTCTTT.

The V call is TRBV27, the J call TRBJ2-7, with 14 bases matching TRBD2. There are 15 residues in the CDR3. The V gene end was trimmed by 6 bases and the J gene end by 5 bases; junction bases not matched to a gene: 6. In germline, CDR1 is MNHEY, CDR2 SMNVEV (reference sequence). CDR3 DNA: TGTGCCAGCAGCCGACTAGCGGGAGGGCCCCACGAGCAGTACTTC. Protein sequence: CASSRLAGGPHEQYF.

This sequence joins TRBV7-8 and TRBJ2-6; D may be TRBD1 (5 bases). The CDR3 is 18 residues long. With 1 base removed from V and 0 bases from J, the gap between germline ends came to 13 bases. Germline lookup yields CDR1 SGHVS and CDR2 FQNEAQ. CDR3 bases: TGTGCCAGCAGCTTAGTCACAGGTCCCAGCTCTGGGGCCAACGTCCTGACTTTC. Encoded protein: CASSLVTGPSSGANVLTF. Combining the CDR3 with reference TRBV7-8 and TRBJ2-6 gives the whole variable domain GAGVSQSPRYKVAKRGQDVALRCDPISGHVSLFWYQQALGQGPEFLTYFQNEAQLDKSGLPSDRFFAERPEGSVSTLKIQRTQQEDSAVYLCASSLVTGPSSGANVLTFGAGSRLTVL.

The CDR3 sequence is CASSQERGAVGCGYTF. As DNA, the CDR3 is TGCGCCAGCAGTCAGGAGCGGGGGGCAGTAGGTTGTGGCTACACCTTC. This chain links TRBV23-1 with TRBJ1-2; maybe TRBD1 (6 bases). TRBV23-1 is designated an ORF whose function remains uncertain. The ends were cut back, 3 bases at V and 7 bases at J, with 21 bases in the middle. The CDR3 is 16 residues long.

The chain recombines TRBV7-2 with TRBJ2-1; 10 nucleotides match TRBD2. With V trimmed by 2 bases and J by 5 bases, 9 bases remained unmatched. Per the germline V gene, CDR1 is SGHTA and CDR2 is FQGNSA. This CDR3 is 17 amino acids long. CDR3 bases: TGTGCCAGCAGCTTAAGGCCTAGCGGGAGTATCGACAATGAGCAGTTCTTC. Protein sequence: CASSLRPSGSIDNEQFF.

J is TRBJ2-7 and V is TRBV5-1, with D tentatively TRBD1 (6 bases). The CDR3 loop spans 15 amino acids. Looked up from germline, CDR1 is SGHRS and CDR2 is YFSETQ. The V end lost 0 bases, the J end lost 4 bases, and 14 bases lay between the germline ends. The CDR3: CASSLDPGAGYEQYF. CDR3 nucleotides: TGCGCCAGCAGCTTGGACCCAGGGGCCGGGTACGAGCAGTACTTC.

The CDR3 loop is CASSVTTTTSQFF. CDR3 nucleotide sequence: TGTGCCAGCAGCGTAACTACTACTACTAGTCAGTTCTTC. This rearrangement joins TRBV9 to TRBJ2-1; tentative D call: TRBD2 (5 bases). V shed 1 base and J shed 13 bases, with 15 bases lying between them. The CDR3 is 13 amino acids. CDR1 SGDLS and CDR2 YYNGEE come from the germline V gene.

The rearrangement links TRBV4-3 to TRBJ2-1; tentative D call: TRBD1 (6 bases). The CDR3 totals 18 residues. From germline, CDR1 is LGHNA and CDR2 YSLEER. Trimming took off 1 base at V and 3 bases at J, with 19 bases between the two ends. Here the CDR3 reads CASSQAPPQGPIYNEQFF. DNA of the CDR3: TGCGCCAGCAGCCAAGCCCCTCCGCAGGGGCCAATCTACAATGAGCAGTTCTTC.

The V call is TRBV28, the J call TRBJ2-2; D is unclear. The germline gives CDR1 MDHEN, CDR2 SYDVKM. The CDR3 runs to 11 residues. The V gene lost 4 bases and the J gene lost 11 bases, with 8 bases spanning the gap. CDR3 bases: TGTGCCAGCAGTTCTCGCGGAGAGCTGTTTTTT. Translated: CASSSRGELFF.